This entry features one T cell receptor beta chain sequence. Antigen specificity is unknown. From germline, CDR1 is SGHRS and CDR2 YFSETQ. The trim removed 0 bases at V and 3 bases at J, leaving 6 bases unmatched. This CDR3 is built from 15 residues. This specimen comes from a study of shared clonotypes between healthy human individuals. General study points: With few donors, the genetic and exposure-history diversity represented was limited.

Profiling relied on immunoSEQ multiplex PCR, and the TCRdb table lists in-frame clones only, not all of them. The sample lists 230,000 or so clones, just over 65% occurring once. The rearrangement links TRBV5-1 to TRBJ2-7; 7 bases align to TRBD2. The sequencing sample was made of memory CD4+ T cells sorted from blood. Regarding subset: CD45RA-negative fraction. The TCR sequence derives from a man younger than 40 in good health. CDR3 in DNA: TGCGCCAGCAGCTTGGAGTGGGGCGGGAGCTACGAGCAGTACTTC. Translating it yields CASSLEWGGSYEQYF.